The present T cell receptor beta chain was sequenced within a study of blood T cells in healthy people across ages. With a J-beta primer mix and a sample-barcoded 5' primer, a second PCR ran roughly 6 to 11 cycles. TCRdb re-derived calls from the 5' RACE reads in MiXCR, one entry per CDR3 protein. The sample has over 1.5 million distinct CDR3 sequences, around 50% seen once. V was pared by 5 bases and J by 0 bases, with 16 bases between. Germline V gives CDR1 KGHDR, CDR2 SFDVKD. There are 18 residues in the CDR3. The clonotype originates from a woman aged 40 to 49 in good health. Sequencing was done on a sample of blood. The J gene is TRBJ2-6, the V gene TRBV24-1, with D tentatively TRBD1 (6 bases). The CDR3 DNA sequence: TGTGCCACCAGTGGCCGCGCAGGGGCTCCCTCTGGGGCCAACGTCCTGACTTTC. Amino acid sequence: CATSGRAGAPSGANVLTF.